This T cell receptor (beta chain) was sequenced for a study of tumor and adjacent non-tumor tissue in lung cancer. Study overall: Some 3.9 million productive TCRbeta reads were obtained per sample on average.

Study outcomes and limitations: Top 100 clones took a larger repertoire share in normal lung.

The template was RNA from unsorted bulk tissue. Three rounds of nested PCR, following a modified ARM-PCR protocol, produced the TCRbeta library. TCRdb reprocessed the multiplex PCR reads with MiXCR, giving one entry per CDR3 protein. The repertoire holds some 200,000 distinct CDR3 sequences, with 71% as singletons. As for this clonotype: The target antigen is unknown. The missing conserved phenylalanine or tryptophan at the end of this CDR3 makes a read error likely.

Source material: lung tumor tissue. This sequence was found in a man aged 55 to 70 with non-small cell lung cancer.

The DNA for the CDR3 is TGCAGTGCTAGAGATCCCCGGGCAGGGGGCAATGAGCAGTTCTCT. This gives the protein CSARDPRAGGNEQFS. The chain uses TRBV20-1 and TRBJ2-1, with TRBD1 matching 7 bases. The length of the CDR3 is 15 residues. The germline CDR1 and CDR2 sequences are DFQATT and SNEGSKA (reference sequence). The ends lost 0 bases at V and 6 bases at J; junction bases unmatched: 8.